These T cell receptor beta chains were read from a single sample in a study of stem cell transplantation in POMP-related autoinflammatory disease. Method: immunoSEQ multiplex PCR; TCRdb's copy keeps in-frame clones and lacks some. The table shows tens of thousands of clones, with approximately 90% occurring only once. Here the sequenced sample was CD4+ T cells from PBMCs, taken after stem cell transplantation. The receptors were sampled from a human patient with POMP-related autoinflammation and immune dysregulation (PRAID). Some T cells may possibly be graft donor cells. Both conserved end residues are part of each CDR3. D genes are given only for firm matches. Size tells how often a clone was seen (once, few, many) or the class of an expanded clone, and some rows leave it out.

CDR3aa: CASSLTGGRYNSPLHF
CDR3nt: TGTGCCAGCAGCTTAACAGGGGGCCGCTATAATTCACCCCTCCACTTT
abundance: .
v_gene: TRBV11-2
j_gene: TRBJ1-6
d_gene: TRBD1

CDR3aa: CASSLQGGLAEKLFF
CDR3nt: TGTGCCAGCAGCTTACAGGGAGGCTTGGCTGAAAAACTGTTTTTT
abundance: once
v_gene: TRBV7-9
j_gene: TRBJ1-4
d_gene: .

CDR3aa: CASSQDMGDQPQHF
CDR3nt: TGTGCCAGCAGCCAAGATATGGGAGATCAGCCCCAGCATTTT
abundance: .
v_gene: TRBV3-1/TRBV3-2
j_gene: TRBJ1-5
d_gene: .

CDR3aa: CASRFRPSSNQPQHF
CDR3nt: TGTGCCAGCAGGTTTCGACCGAGCAGCAATCAGCCCCAGCATTTT
abundance: .
v_gene: TRBV2
j_gene: TRBJ1-5
d_gene: .

CDR3aa: CASSLEPTGARYGYTF
CDR3nt: TGTGCCAGCAGCTTAGAACCGACAGGGGCCCGATATGGCTACACCTTC
abundance: .
v_gene: TRBV11-2
j_gene: TRBJ1-2
d_gene: TRBD1

CDR3aa: CASSRTGTSGSVGTQYF
CDR3nt: TGTGCCAGTAGTCGTACCGGGACTAGCGGGAGTGTGGGGACCCAGTACTTC
abundance: .
v_gene: TRBV19
j_gene: TRBJ2-5
d_gene: TRBD2

CDR3aa: CASSLYGGTSYNEQFF
CDR3nt: TGTGCCAGCAGTTTATACGGCGGGACGTCCTACAATGAGCAGTTCTTC
abundance: .
v_gene: TRBV27
j_gene: TRBJ2-1
d_gene: .

CDR3aa: CAISSRTGRSYEQYF
CDR3nt: TGTGCCATCAGTTCTCGGACAGGCCGCTCCTACGAGCAGTACTTC
abundance: .
v_gene: TRBV10-3
j_gene: TRBJ2-7
d_gene: TRBD1

CDR3aa: CASSPTSGTGRNTEAFF
CDR3nt: TGTGCCAGCAGTCCTACTTCCGGGACAGGGCGTAACACTGAAGCTTTCTTT
abundance: .
v_gene: TRBV6-6
j_gene: TRBJ1-1
d_gene: TRBD1

CDR3aa: CASSQGTGSKETQYF
CDR3nt: TGTGCCAGCAGCCAAGGGACGGGGAGCAAAGAGACCCAGTACTTC
abundance: .
v_gene: TRBV4-2
j_gene: TRBJ2-5
d_gene: .

CDR3aa: CATSDPDVGDTLTDTQYF
CDR3nt: TGTGCCACCAGTGACCCGGACGTGGGGGACACCCTCACAGATACGCAGTATTTT
abundance: .
v_gene: TRBV24-1
j_gene: TRBJ2-3
d_gene: .

CDR3aa: CASSRQGPNQPQHF
CDR3nt: TGTGCCAGCAGCAGACAGGGCCCCAATCAGCCCCAGCATTTT
abundance: .
v_gene: TRBV5-4
j_gene: TRBJ1-5
d_gene: TRBD1

CDR3aa: CASSPLRWGRTEAFF
CDR3nt: TGTGCCAGCAGTCCGCTTCGCTGGGGTAGGACTGAAGCTTTCTTT
abundance: .
v_gene: TRBV28
j_gene: TRBJ1-1
d_gene: .

CDR3aa: CASSIGLASYEQYF
CDR3nt: TGTGCCAGTAGTATCGGACTAGCTTCGTACGAGCAGTACTTC
abundance: .
v_gene: TRBV19
j_gene: TRBJ2-7
d_gene: TRBD2

CDR3aa: CASSEGLAGEYEQYF
CDR3nt: TGTGCCAGTAGTGAAGGACTAGCGGGAGAGTACGAGCAGTACTTC
abundance: once
v_gene: TRBV19
j_gene: TRBJ2-7
d_gene: TRBD2

CDR3aa: CASSSNGAGLTYEQYF
CDR3nt: TGTGCCAGCAGTTCAAATGGGGCGGGCCTTACCTACGAGCAGTACTTC
abundance: .
v_gene: TRBV28
j_gene: TRBJ2-7
d_gene: .

CDR3aa: CASSLWAGVRYDYTF
CDR3nt: TGTGCCAGCAGTTTATGGGCTGGGGTCCGCTATGACTACACCTTC
abundance: .
v_gene: TRBV28
j_gene: TRBJ1-2
d_gene: .

CDR3aa: CASRSRGQRGLGYQFF
CDR3nt: TGTGCAAGTCGTTCCAGGGGACAGCGGGGGTTAGGGTATCAGTTCTTC
abundance: .
v_gene: TRBV12-2
j_gene: TRBJ2-1
d_gene: .

CDR3aa: CASSYSGTSGIYNEQFF
CDR3nt: TGTGCCAGCAGTTACTCCGGTACTAGCGGGATTTACAATGAGCAGTTCTTC
abundance: .
v_gene: TRBV6-2/TRBV6-3
j_gene: TRBJ2-1
d_gene: TRBD2

CDR3aa: CASRPGGYGANVLTF
CDR3nt: TGTGCCAGCCGTCCTGGGGGTTATGGGGCCAACGTCCTGACTTTC
abundance: .
v_gene: TRBV2
j_gene: TRBJ2-6
d_gene: .

CDR3aa: CASSEVVSLADTQYF
CDR3nt: TGCGCCAGCAGTGAGGTTGTTAGCCTTGCTGATACGCAGTATTTT
abundance: .
v_gene: TRBV10-2
j_gene: TRBJ2-3
d_gene: .

CDR3aa: CASSYYRGWTEAFF
CDR3nt: TGTGCCAGCAGTTACTACCGGGGGTGGACTGAAGCTTTCTTT
abundance: .
v_gene: TRBV6-5
j_gene: TRBJ1-1
d_gene: .

CDR3aa: CASSLRSNQPQHF
CDR3nt: TGTGCCAGCAGTTTACGTAGCAATCAGCCCCAGCATTTT
abundance: .
v_gene: TRBV28
j_gene: TRBJ1-5
d_gene: .

CDR3aa: CASSDSGTQRGYTF
CDR3nt: TGTGCCAGCAGCGACAGCGGGACACAGCGGGGCTACACCTTC
abundance: .
v_gene: TRBV13
j_gene: TRBJ1-2
d_gene: .

CDR3aa: CASSIAPMGSSYNEQFF
CDR3nt: TGTGCCAGTAGTATTGCCCCAATGGGGAGCTCCTACAATGAGCAGTTCTTC
abundance: .
v_gene: TRBV19
j_gene: TRBJ2-1
d_gene: .

CDR3aa: CASSFSSGGGTGELFF
CDR3nt: TGTGCCAGCAGTTTTTCTAGCGGGGGGGGCACCGGGGAGCTGTTTTTT
abundance: .
v_gene: TRBV27
j_gene: TRBJ2-2
d_gene: TRBD2

CDR3aa: CASSLSGIYGYTF
CDR3nt: TGCGCCAGCAGCTTATCCGGGATCTATGGCTACACCTTC
abundance: .
v_gene: TRBV5-1
j_gene: TRBJ1-2
d_gene: .

CDR3aa: CASRPGGRGEKLFF
CDR3nt: TGTGCCAGCAGACCCGGGGGGCGGGGTGAAAAACTGTTTTTT
abundance: .
v_gene: TRBV28
j_gene: TRBJ1-4
d_gene: .

CDR3aa: CAIRGGPAGEKLFF
CDR3nt: TGTGCCATCAGGGGAGGACCCGCCGGGGAAAAACTGTTTTTT
abundance: .
v_gene: TRBV10-3
j_gene: TRBJ1-4
d_gene: .

CDR3aa: CSAGDRRVNEQFF
CDR3nt: TGCAGCGCCGGGGACAGGCGAGTCAATGAGCAGTTCTTC
abundance: .
v_gene: TRBV29-1
j_gene: TRBJ2-1
d_gene: TRBD1

CDR3aa: CASSEFHRADRDQETQYF
CDR3nt: TGTGCCAGCAGTGAATTTCACCGAGCGGACAGGGACCAAGAGACCCAGTACTTC
abundance: .
v_gene: TRBV25-1
j_gene: TRBJ2-5
d_gene: TRBD1